These T cell receptor beta chains were read from a single sample in a study of blood T cell repertoires in COVID-19. Assay used: immunoSEQ multiplex PCR; TCRdb lists only in-frame clones, some missing. The table lists more than 300,000 clones, about 87% of them singletons. Sequencing was performed on peripheral blood. These receptors originate from a woman in her 30s with COVID-19, enrolled during active disease. Both conserved end residues are part of each CDR3. D genes are given only for firm matches. Clone size, where shown, is once, few, many, or a class for clones that have expanded.

D	length	size	V	J	DNA	CDR3
TRBD2	15	few	TRBV19	TRBJ2-2	TGTGCCAGTACTCTGGCGGGGGACAACACCGGGGAGCTGTTTTTT	CASTLAGDNTGELFF
NA	14	NA	TRBV3-1/TRBV3-2	TRBJ1-1	TGTGCCAGCAGCCCCGGACACCAGAACACTGAAGCTTTCTTT	CASSPGHQNTEAFF
TRBD2	18	NA	TRBV11-3	TRBJ2-1	TGTGCCAGCTGGAACCCCGCGACTAGCGGGGGGCCATACAATGAGCAGTTCTTC	CASWNPATSGGPYNEQFF
NA	13	NA	TRBV6-6	TRBJ1-5	TGTGCCAGCAATCAACAGGGAAATCAGCCCCAGCATTTT	CASNQQGNQPQHF
NA	15	NA	TRBV9	TRBJ1-3	TGTGCCAGCAGCCATCTTATAGCCTCTGGAAACACCATATATTTT	CASSHLIASGNTIYF
NA	13	NA	TRBV5-8	TRBJ2-5	TGTGCTACCCGGGACACCGGTATAGAGACCCAGTACTTC	CATRDTGIETQYF
TRBD1	15	once	TRBV9	TRBJ1-2	TGTGCCAGCAGCGCGACAGCGGAGGGGGCCTATGGCTACACCTTC	CASSATAEGAYGYTF
TRBD1	13	NA	TRBV19	TRBJ1-1	TGTGCCAGTAGTAGTGGGACAGTGACTGAAGCTTTCTTT	CASSSGTVTEAFF
NA	13	NA	TRBV19	TRBJ2-1	TGTGCCAGTAGTATACGGAGAGGGATTGAGCAGTTCTTC	CASSIRRGIEQFF
TRBD1	17	NA	TRBV13	TRBJ1-3	TGTGCCAGCAGCTTAGGGACAGGGACGTACTCTGGAAACACCATATATTTT	CASSLGTGTYSGNTIYF
NA	13	NA	TRBV6-2/TRBV6-3	TRBJ2-7	TGTGCCAGCAGTCGCCCTCCTTCTAGGGAGCAGTACTTC	CASSRPPSREQYF
TRBD1	13	once	TRBV2	TRBJ1-1	TGTGCCAGCAGTAGGACAGGGGGGACTGAAGCTTTCTTT	CASSRTGGTEAFF
TRBD1	15	once	TRBV6-5	TRBJ1-2	TGTGCCAGCAAACTCTCGGACAGGGGCAACTATGGCTACACCTTC	CASKLSDRGNYGYTF
NA	13	NA	TRBV18	TRBJ2-5	TGTGCCAGCTCGGCAGGGATATCAGAGACCCAGTACTTC	CASSAGISETQYF
TRBD1	16	NA	TRBV4-2	TRBJ1-6	TGTGCCAGCAGCCAAAGTGGGACAGGGATCATTTCACCCCTCCACTTT	CASSQSGTGIISPLHF
NA	14	NA	TRBV5-1	TRBJ2-2	TGCGCCAGCAGCTTGGTCCCAGGGACCGGGGAGCTGTTTTTT	CASSLVPGTGELFF
TRBD1	16	NA	TRBV28	TRBJ1-2	TGTGCCAGCAGTTTACCCGGATGGACAGGGTTTAATGGCTACACCTTC	CASSLPGWTGFNGYTF
NA	13	NA	TRBV28	TRBJ2-7	TGTGCCAGCAGCCCCCCTAGCTCCTACGAGCAGTACTTC	CASSPPSSYEQYF
TRBD2	17	NA	TRBV7-3	TRBJ2-3	TGTGCCAGCAGCTTAAATGGGGCTAGCGGACACACAGATACGCAGTATTTT	CASSLNGASGHTDTQYF
NA	11	NA	TRBV2	TRBJ1-4	TGTGCCAGCAGCGGGGAGGAAAAACTGTTTTTT	CASSGEEKLFF
NA	14	NA	TRBV2	TRBJ1-5	TGTGCCACCTCGGGGGGCCTGAGCAATCAGCCCCAGCATTTT	CATSGGLSNQPQHF
NA	13	NA	TRBV9	TRBJ1-1	TGTGCCAGCAGCGTCCTAGACGGGACTGAAGCTTTCTTT	CASSVLDGTEAFF
NA	15	NA	TRBV19	TRBJ1-4	TGTGCCAGTAGTATTCAGGGGCAAGCTAATGAAAAACTGTTTTTT	CASSIQGQANEKLFF
NA	15	NA	TRBV5-6	TRBJ1-5	TGTGCCAGCAGCTTGCGAGGGTACTCCAATCAGCCCCAGCATTTT	CASSLRGYSNQPQHF
TRBD2	14	NA	TRBV27	TRBJ2-5	TGTGCCAGCAGTAACAGCGGGGTTGAGGAGACCCAGTACTTC	CASSNSGVEETQYF
NA	17	NA	TRBV7-6	TRBJ1-6	TGTGCCAGCAGCTCGGGTGACAAAAGGGGAGGGAATTCACCCCTCCACTTT	CASSSGDKRGGNSPLHF
TRBD2	20	NA	TRBV19	TRBJ2-1	TGTGCCAGTAGTATAGGTCCGACTAGCGGGGGGGATGAGGATGGTGATGAGCAGTTCTTC	CASSIGPTSGGDEDGDEQFF
NA	13	NA	TRBV7-3	TRBJ2-2	TGTGCCAGCAGCCCCTCGAACACCGGGGAGCTGTTTTTT	CASSPSNTGELFF
NA	13	NA	TRBV5-4	TRBJ1-1	TGTGCCAGCAGCGGACAGAAGAACACTGAAGCTTTCTTT	CASSGQKNTEAFF
TRBD2	17	once	TRBV5-1	TRBJ2-5	TGCGCCAGCAGCTTGGGACTAGCGGGGGGGCCACAAGAGACCCAGTACTTC	CASSLGLAGGPQETQYF
NA	15	NA	TRBV2	TRBJ1-1	TGTGCCAGCAGTGTTAAGGGCCCGGGGGACACTGAAGCTTTCTTT	CASSVKGPGDTEAFF
NA	13	NA	TRBV5-1	TRBJ1-2	TGCGCCAGCAGCTTACAGGGACGGTATGGCTACACCTTC	CASSLQGRYGYTF
TRBD1	12	NA	TRBV12-3/TRBV12-4	TRBJ1-2	TGTGCCAGCAGCCAGGGGGGCTATGGCTACACCTTC	CASSQGGYGYTF
TRBD1	17	NA	TRBV3-1/TRBV3-2	TRBJ1-2	TGTGCCAGCAGCCTTCTAACCGGGACAGGGGGCATCCATGGCTACACCTTC	CASSLLTGTGGIHGYTF
TRBD1	14	NA	TRBV3-1/TRBV3-2	TRBJ2-5	TGTGCCAGCAGCCAAGGGGGACAGCAAGAGACCCAGTACTTC	CASSQGGQQETQYF
TRBD2	18	NA	TRBV7-3	TRBJ2-2	TGTGCCAGCAGCTTAATCCCTAGCGGGGGAGCGAACACCGGGGAGCTGTTTTTT	CASSLIPSGGANTGELFF
TRBD1	15	NA	TRBV6-5	TRBJ2-7	TGTGCCAGCAAAGACTTGGACAGGGCGGCTTACGAGCAGTACTTC	CASKDLDRAAYEQYF